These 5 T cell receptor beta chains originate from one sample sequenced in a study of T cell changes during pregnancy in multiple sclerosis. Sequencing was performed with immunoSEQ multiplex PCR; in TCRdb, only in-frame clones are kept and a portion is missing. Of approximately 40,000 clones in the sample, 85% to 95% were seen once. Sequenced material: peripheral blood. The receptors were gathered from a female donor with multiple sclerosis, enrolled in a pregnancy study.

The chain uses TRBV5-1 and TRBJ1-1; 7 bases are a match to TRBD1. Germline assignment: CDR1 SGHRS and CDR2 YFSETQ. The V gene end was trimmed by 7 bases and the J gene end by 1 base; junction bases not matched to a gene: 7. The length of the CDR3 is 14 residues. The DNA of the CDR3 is TGCGCCAGCCAGGGGGGCACAGGGAACACTGAAGCTTTCTTT. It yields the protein CASQGGTGNTEAFF.

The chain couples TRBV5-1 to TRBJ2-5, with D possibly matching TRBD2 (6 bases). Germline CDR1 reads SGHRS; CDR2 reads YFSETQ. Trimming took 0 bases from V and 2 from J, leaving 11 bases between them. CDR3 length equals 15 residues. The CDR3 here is CASSLGAGVQETQYF. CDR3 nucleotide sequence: TGCGCCAGCAGCTTGGGAGCGGGCGTGCAAGAGACCCAGTACTTC.

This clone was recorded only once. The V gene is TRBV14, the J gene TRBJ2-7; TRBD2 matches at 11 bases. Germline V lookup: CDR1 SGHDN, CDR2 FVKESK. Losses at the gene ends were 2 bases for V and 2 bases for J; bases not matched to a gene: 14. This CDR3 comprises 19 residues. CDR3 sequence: CASSQSSGTSGTIPYEQYF. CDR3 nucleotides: TGTGCCAGCAGCCAATCCTCCGGGACTAGCGGTACTATTCCCTACGAGCAGTACTTC.

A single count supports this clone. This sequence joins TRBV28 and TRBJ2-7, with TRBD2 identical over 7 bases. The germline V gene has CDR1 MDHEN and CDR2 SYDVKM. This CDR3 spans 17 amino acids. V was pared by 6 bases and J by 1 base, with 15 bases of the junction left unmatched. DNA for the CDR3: TGTGCCAGCAGCCCGGCTTCGCTTAGCGGGCTGTCCTACGAGCAGTACTTC. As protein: CASSPASLSGLSYEQYF.

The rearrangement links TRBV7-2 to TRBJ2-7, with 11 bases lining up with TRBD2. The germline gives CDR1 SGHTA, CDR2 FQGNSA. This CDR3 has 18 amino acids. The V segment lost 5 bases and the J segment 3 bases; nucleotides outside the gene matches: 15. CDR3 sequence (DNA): TGTGCCAGCAGCCCCAGGGGCACTAGCGGGAGAGGGAACTACGAGCAGTACTTC. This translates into CASSPRGTSGRGNYEQYF.